The 15 T cell receptor beta chains below all came from one sample that was sequenced in a study of T cells in narcolepsy. Here immunoSEQ multiplex PCR was the method, and the copy in TCRdb shows in-frame clones only, minus some. The top ten hold more than 1% of the sample, which has tens of thousands of clones, over 80% seen once. The sequenced sample was memory (CD45RA-) CD4+ T cells from blood. The receptors stem from a human donor in good health.

This clone was counted a few times. V usage is TRBV6-5 and J usage is TRBJ1-2; D might be TRBD1 (6 bases). The CDR3 extends over 14 amino acids. CDR1 is MNHEY and CDR2 is SVGAGI in the germline V gene. V lost 0 bases, J lost 8 bases, and 13 bases lay in between. The CDR3 bases are TGTGCCAGCAGTTACTCGAGGGGCAGGGGAGGCTACACCTTC. Its protein product is CASSYSRGRGGYTF.

A few counts support this clone. V gene TRBV27 combines with J gene TRBJ1-1; 8 nucleotides match TRBD1. The CDR3 runs 14 residues. Germline loops: CDR1 MNHEY, CDR2 SMNVEV (reference sequence). Trimming cost V 5 bases and J 1 base; bases outside gene matches: 3. As DNA, the CDR3 is TGTGCCAGCAGTCCGGACAGGGCGAACACTGAAGCTTTCTTT. Translating it yields CASSPDRANTEAFF.

The chain couples TRBV4-2 to TRBJ2-5, with a tentative D call TRBD1 (5 bases). V lost 0 bases to trimming and J lost 5 bases, with 19 bases between them. From germline, CDR1 is LGHNA and CDR2 YNFKEQ. The CDR3 has 17 amino acids. The CDR3 sequence: CASSQEGLLRVDETQYF. CDR3 nucleotides: TGTGCCAGCAGCCAAGAAGGGTTGCTCAGGGTGGACGAGACCCAGTACTTC.

V is TRBV5-4 and J is TRBJ1-1, with no clear D. The V end lost 2 bases, the J end lost 7 bases, and 6 bases lay between the germline ends. The CDR3 extends over 11 amino acids. Germline V CDR1 and CDR2: SGHNT, YYREEE (reference sequence). This chain's CDR3 is CASSFPGEAFF. The CDR3 coding sequence is TGTGCCAGCAGCTTTCCTGGTGAAGCTTTCTTT.

The chain carries TRBV5-1 and TRBJ2-2; D unclear. V was pared by 3 bases and J by 5 bases, with 8 bases between. The germline V gene encodes CDR1 SGHRS and CDR2 YFSETQ. CDR3 length: 13 residues. Written as DNA, the CDR3 is TGCGCCAGCAGCTCCAGCGAGACCGGGGAGCTGTTTTTT. Its protein is CASSSSETGELFF.

The chain couples TRBV25-1 to TRBJ2-3; 8 bases match TRBD1. This CDR3 contains 14 residues. Germline V gives CDR1 MGHDK, CDR2 SYGVNS. Trimming removed 3 bases from V and 3 bases from J; junction bases left unmatched: 2. CDR3: CASSEQGATDTQYF. CDR3 coding DNA: TGTGCCAGCAGTGAGCAGGGGGCGACAGATACGCAGTATTTT. Together with reference TRBV25-1 and TRBJ2-3, the CDR3 gives the full variable domain: EADIYQTPRYLVIGTGKKITLECSQTMGHDKMYWYQQDPGMELHLIHYSYGVNSTEKGDLSSESTVSRIRTEHFPLTLESARPSHTSQYLCASSEQGATDTQYFGPGTRLTVL.

The rearrangement links TRBV5-1 to TRBJ2-7, with 12 bases lining up with TRBD1. This CDR3 is built from 16 residues. The V gene end was trimmed by 2 bases and the J gene end by 2 bases; junction bases not matched to a gene: 5. Per germline, CDR1 SGHRS and CDR2 YFSETQ. CDR3 DNA sequence: TGCGCCAGCAGCTTCCCGGGACAGGGGGCGCCCTACGAGCAGTACTTC. Protein product: CASSFPGQGAPYEQYF. The whole variable domain, filled in from reference TRBV5-1 and TRBJ2-7, reads KAGVTQTPRYLIKTRGQQVTLSCSPISGHRSVSWYQQTPGQGLQFLFEYFSETQRNKGNFPGRFSGRQFSNSRSEMNVSTLELGDSALYLCASSFPGQGAPYEQYFGPGTRLTVT.

CDR3 sequence (DNA): TGTGCCAGCAGCGTTACAGGGGCTGGCTACACCTTC. Amino acids: CASSVTGAGYTF. J is TRBJ1-2 and V is TRBV6-5; TRBD1 matches 7 bases. The V and J ends lost 6 bases and 7 bases, in that order; junction bases with no gene match: 5. From germline, CDR1 is MNHEY and CDR2 SVGAGI. This CDR3 region has 12 residues.

This clone was recorded a few times. CDR3 nucleotide sequence: TGTGCCAGCAGCCTCCTAGGGGGGGCAGACGAGCAGTACTTC. Amino acid sequence: CASSLLGGADEQYF. This chain uses TRBV7-9 with TRBJ2-7; tentatively, D is TRBD2 (7 bases). The CDR3 loop spans 14 amino acids. CDR1 and CDR2 (germline): SEHNR, FQNEAQ (reference sequence). V gave up 5 bases and J gave up 5 bases, with 16 bases separating them.

The chain has TRBV18 and TRBJ1-2; no reliable D call. Trimming removed 2 bases from V and 4 bases from J, with 11 bases in between. The CDR3 contains 14 residues. Germline loops: CDR1 KGHSH, CDR2 LQKENI. CDR3 coding DNA: TGTGCCAGCTCACCAGAGGCAGAAACCTATGGCTACACCTTC. It codes for CASSPEAETYGYTF.

The chain links TRBV5-4 to TRBJ2-3, with D possibly TRBD2 on 7 matching bases. The CDR3 is made up of 13 amino acids. V lost 9 bases to trimming and J lost 4 bases, with 15 bases between them. Per germline, CDR1 SGHNT and CDR2 YYREEE (reference sequence). The CDR3 loop reads CAIRGGGADTQYF. For the CDR3, the DNA is TGTGCCATAAGGGGGGGTGGCGCAGATACGCAGTATTTT.

This clone has just a few counts. The CDR3 DNA follows: TGTGCCAGCCTACTAGCGCACCACTCCTACGAGCAGTACTTC. It is translated as CASLLAHHSYEQYF. This rearrangement joins TRBV27 to TRBJ2-7; 7 bases align to TRBD2. The ends lost 8 bases at V and 0 bases at J; junction bases unmatched: 7. CDR3 length equals 14 residues. Germline CDR1 MNHEY, CDR2 SMNVEV (reference sequence).

A few counts support this clone. The chain is built from TRBV28 and TRBJ2-7; TRBD2 matches at 13 bases. This CDR3 comprises 16 residues. The V segment lost 4 bases and the J segment 7 bases; nucleotides outside the gene matches: 10. The germline gives CDR1 MDHEN, CDR2 SYDVKM. CDR3 loop: CASSSPLGLAGVEQYF. The CDR3 bases are TGTGCCAGCAGTTCCCCTCTTGGACTAGCGGGAGTAGAGCAGTACTTC.

The rearrangement joins TRBV6-1 to TRBJ2-7, with 7 bases identical to TRBD1. This CDR3 has 14 amino acids. The V and J ends lost 7 bases and 2 bases, in that order; junction bases with no gene match: 8. Germline loops: CDR1 MNHNS, CDR2 SASEGT. The CDR3 loop is CASKGVGGPYEQYF. For the CDR3, the DNA is TGTGCCAGCAAGGGGGTAGGGGGCCCCTACGAGCAGTACTTC.

This sequence joins TRBV5-4 and TRBJ1-6, with TRBD1 identical over 7 bases. The germline V gene encodes CDR1 SGHNT and CDR2 YYREEE (reference sequence). This CDR3 is built from 17 residues. After removal of 4 bases from V and 5 bases from J, the junction contained 12 bases not matched to a gene. Here the CDR3 DNA reads TGTGCCAGCAGCCCATCCTACAGGGGCGTCCATAATTCACCCCTCCACTTT. Its translation is CASSPSYRGVHNSPLHF.